One sample yielded the 23 T cell receptor beta chains listed below, sequenced in a study of tumour-infiltrating T cells in Burkitt lymphoma (dated by TCRdb to 2020 to 2022). The library was prepared using the immunoSEQ multiplex PCR assay. TCRdb took this table from immuneACCESS and kept in-frame rearrangements with V and J called. Such tables lack part of the clones; where checked against another copy, unresolved V genes explain under half of the gap, and the rest is unexplained. For this sample the table gives some 6,600 clones, of which more than 70% were detected only once. The ten largest clones represent approximately 11% of the sample. The specimen sequenced was tumor tissue. The receptors stem from a human donor with Burkitt lymphoma.

The CDR3 nucleotides read TGTGCCAGCAGCGGATGGGATGATTCGGGACAAACGAACACTGAAGCTTTCTTT. Its translation: CASSGWDDSGQTNTEAFF. The chain has TRBV9 and TRBJ1-1, with D tentatively TRBD1 (6 bases). V was pared by 3 bases and J by 1 base, with 22 bases between. The CDR3 length is 18 residues. The germline CDR1 and CDR2 sequences are SGDLS and YYNGEE.

As concerns this clone: The identical CDR3 is also encoded by other nucleotide sequences in the sample. The rearrangement uses TRBV11-3 and TRBJ2-7, with D unclear. The CDR3 totals 14 residues. The V and J ends lost 0 bases and 2 bases respectively, with 8 bases between them. The germline CDR1 and CDR2 sequences are SGHNT and YENEEA. In nucleotides, the CDR3 is TGTGCCAGCAGCTTAGAGGGCCAGACCTACGAGCAGTACTTC. The encoded protein is CASSLEGQTYEQYF.

The chain couples TRBV5-6 to TRBJ2-1; no reliable D call. V shed 0 bases and J shed 0 bases, with 10 bases lying between them. The length of the CDR3 is 16 residues. Germline V lookup: CDR1 SGHDT, CDR2 YYEEEE. The CDR3, as DNA: TGTGCCAGCAGCTTGGGGGCTTGGAGCTCCTACAATGAGCAGTTCTTC. Protein: CASSLGAWSSYNEQFF.

This chain joins TRBV6-1 and TRBJ1-1, with 8 nucleotides matching TRBD1. This CDR3 contains 12 residues. In germline, CDR1 is MNHNS, CDR2 SASEGT. With 5 bases clipped from V and 11 bases from J, the junction kept 7 bases outside the gene matches. The CDR3 protein is CASSLQGVEAFF. CDR3 DNA: TGTGCCAGCAGTCTACAGGGGGTGGAGGCTTTCTTT.

This rearrangement joins TRBV13 to TRBJ2-1; D remains ambiguous. Trimming shortened V by 3 bases and J by 3 bases, and 9 bases separated the two germline ends. This CDR3 has 14 amino acids. The V gene's germline CDR1 is PRHDT and CDR2 FYEKMQ (reference sequence). The DNA for the CDR3 is TGTGCCAGCAGCTTCCCGACCGGCTACAATGAGCAGTTCTTC. Its translation is CASSFPTGYNEQFF.

The rearrangement links TRBV6-6 to TRBJ2-5; D gene unclear. The CDR3 sequence is 14 residues long. Germline V CDR1 and CDR2: MNHNY, SVGAGI (reference sequence). The ends were cut back, 4 bases at V and 1 base at J, with 10 bases in the middle. CDR3 sequence reads: CASSSTISQETQYF. Written as DNA, the CDR3 is TGTGCCAGCAGTTCGACGATTAGCCAAGAGACCCAGTACTTC.

V is TRBV29-1 and J is TRBJ2-2, with 9 bases matching TRBD2. V lost 3 bases and J lost 5; bases outside the gene matches: 4. The CDR3 length is 14 residues. The germline CDR1 and CDR2 sequences are SQVTM and ANQGSEA. The CDR3 spells CSVDISGSTGELFF. The DNA for the CDR3 is TGCAGCGTTGATATTAGCGGGAGTACCGGGGAGCTGTTTTTT.

CDR3 nucleotides: TGTGCCACCAGCAGACTGACAGACTACGAGCAGTACTTC. This encodes CATSRLTDYEQYF. This chain joins TRBV15 and TRBJ2-7, with a tentative D call TRBD1 (5 bases). This CDR3 region has 13 residues. CDR1 LNHNV and CDR2 YYDKDF come from the germline V gene (reference sequence). Deletions cut 2 bases from V and 3 bases from J, with 8 bases between.

The chain carries TRBV4-1 and TRBJ2-7; D call uncertain. Germline loops: CDR1 MGHRA, CDR2 YSYEKL. The CDR3 runs to 13 residues. V was pared by 6 bases and J by 1 base, with 10 bases between. CDR3 region: CASSPTLSYEQYF. In DNA form, the CDR3 reads TGCGCCAGCAGTCCGACTCTTTCCTACGAGCAGTACTTC.

The chain combines TRBV5-1 with TRBJ2-5; no definite D call. V lost 2 bases to trimming and J lost 3 bases, with 2 bases between them. Looked up from germline, CDR1 is SGHRS and CDR2 is YFSETQ. This CDR3 contains 11 residues. CDR3 sequence reads: CASSFEETQYF. CDR3 DNA sequence: TGCGCCAGCAGCTTTGAAGAGACCCAGTACTTC.

The chain's CDR3 is CSVHKGGGSSYEQYF. CDR3 in DNA: TGCAGCGTTCATAAAGGGGGGGGGAGCTCCTACGAGCAGTACTTC. This chain uses TRBV29-1 with TRBJ2-7; D may be TRBD2 (7 bases). Germline values: CDR1 SQVTM, CDR2 ANQGSEA. Trimming removed 5 bases at V and 0 bases at J, with 17 bases between. The CDR3 runs to 15 residues.

The chain uses TRBV18 and TRBJ1-2; D not resolved. V was pared by 3 bases and J by 8 bases, with 19 bases between. CDR3 length: 15 amino acids. In germline, CDR1 is KGHSH, CDR2 LQKENI. In DNA, the CDR3 is TGTGCCAGCTCACCCGCGACGAGATTTAAACAGGGCTACACCTTC. Its translation is CASSPATRFKQGYTF.

The chain recombines TRBV2 with TRBJ2-2, with a weak D call TRBD2 (5 bases). Germline CDR1 and CDR2: SNHLY and FYNNEI. V was clipped by 4 bases and J by 7 bases, with 7 bases between them. This CDR3 comprises 12 residues. CDR3: CASSASGGELFF. As DNA, the CDR3 is TGTGCCAGCAGTGCCAGCGGCGGGGAGCTGTTTTTT. The full variable domain, its missing parts supplied by reference TRBV2 and TRBJ2-2, is EPEVTQTPSHQVTQMGQEVILRCVPISNHLYFYWYRQILGQKVEFLVSFYNNEISEKSEIFDDQFSVERPDGSNFTLKIRSTKLEDSAMYFCASSASGGELFFGEGSRLTVL.

This chain joins TRBV27 and TRBJ2-7; TRBD2 might be the D (6 bases). V lost 5 bases and J 7 bases, leaving 18 bases between the germline ends. The CDR3 consists of 14 residues. The V gene's germline CDR1 is MNHEY and CDR2 SMNVEV (reference sequence). CDR3 amino acids: CASSNRDWAREQYF. In DNA, the CDR3 is TGTGCCAGCAGTAACCGGGACTGGGCTAGGGAGCAGTACTTC.

This chain uses TRBV5-1 with TRBJ2-7; D gene unclear. The germline gives CDR1 SGHRS, CDR2 YFSETQ. The V end was cut by 4 bases, the J end by 3 bases, with 8 bases between. CDR3 length: 12 amino acids. CDR3 DNA: TGCGCCAGCAGCCCGAACAGCTACGAGCAGTACTTC. It codes for CASSPNSYEQYF. Full variable domain (missing parts from reference TRBV5-1 and TRBJ2-7): KAGVTQTPRYLIKTRGQQVTLSCSPISGHRSVSWYQQTPGQGLQFLFEYFSETQRNKGNFPGRFSGRQFSNSRSEMNVSTLELGDSALYLCASSPNSYEQYFGPGTRLTVT.

The rearrangement joins TRBV7-9 to TRBJ2-1, with no clear D. This CDR3 is 14 amino acids long. CDR1 SEHNR and CDR2 FQNEAQ come from the germline V gene (reference sequence). V lost 3 bases and J 4 bases, leaving 10 bases between the germline ends. CDR3 amino acids: CASSFSRVYNEQFF. CDR3 coding DNA: TGTGCCAGCAGCTTTTCTCGGGTTTACAATGAGCAGTTCTTC.

The rearrangement links TRBV29-1 to TRBJ1-2, with 8 bases matching TRBD1. The germline gives CDR1 SQVTM, CDR2 ANQGSEA. This CDR3 has 12 amino acids. V shed 5 bases and J 6 bases; nucleotides not matched to a gene: 5. This chain's CDR3 is CSVLDRADGYTF. The DNA for the CDR3 is TGCAGCGTTTTGGACAGGGCAGATGGCTACACCTTC.

This chain joins TRBV5-1 and TRBJ1-3; D gene unclear. Germline V gene sequence: CDR1 SGHRS, CDR2 YFSETQ. Trimming removed 1 base at V and 0 bases at J, with 14 bases between. The CDR3 loop spans 17 amino acids. The CDR3 nucleotides are TGCGCCAGCAGCTTGTCTGCTGGGTTAGACTCTGGAAACACCATATATTTT. Its translation is CASSLSAGLDSGNTIYF.

The V call is TRBV5-1, the J call TRBJ2-1, with 8 nucleotides matching TRBD1. Germline lookup yields CDR1 SGHRS and CDR2 YFSETQ. V shed 2 bases and J 6 bases; nucleotides not matched to a gene: 13. The CDR3 is made up of 17 amino acids. The CDR3 sequence: CASSFAKTGVKVNEQFF. The DNA for the CDR3 is TGCGCCAGCAGCTTCGCCAAGACAGGGGTTAAGGTCAATGAGCAGTTCTTC.

The J gene is TRBJ2-7, the V gene TRBV6-6; the D call may be TRBD1 or TRBD2 (5 bases each). The germline gives CDR1 MNHNY, CDR2 SVGAGI (reference sequence). CDR3 length: 13 amino acids. The V and J ends lost 4 bases and 3 bases respectively, with 10 bases between them. CDR3 residues: CASSSGAHYEQYF. CDR3 coding DNA: TGTGCCAGCAGTTCCGGGGCCCACTACGAGCAGTACTTC.

The chain carries TRBV5-4 and TRBJ2-1; tentatively, D is TRBD1 or TRBD2 (5 bases each). The germline V gene encodes CDR1 SGHNT and CDR2 YYREEE (reference sequence). The V gene lost 2 bases and the J gene lost 0 bases, with 9 bases spanning the gap. The CDR3 runs to 15 residues. The CDR3 nucleotides read TGTGCCAGCAGCTTCGGGGCGAGCTCCTACAATGAGCAGTTCTTC. This encodes CASSFGASSYNEQFF.

This sequence joins TRBV7-3 and TRBJ2-7; D may be TRBD2 (6 bases). V was pared by 2 bases and J by 2 bases, with 13 bases between. Germline V gene sequence: CDR1 SGHTA, CDR2 FQGTGA. The CDR3 is 15 amino acids. This CDR3 is CASSLSGAEAYEQYF. The CDR3 nucleotides read TGTGCCAGCAGCTTATCGGGAGCCGAGGCCTACGAGCAGTACTTC.

V and J are TRBV10-3 and TRBJ2-1, with D perhaps given as TRBD1 or TRBD2 (5 bases each). V lost 2 bases, J lost 9 bases, and 5 bases lay in between. The CDR3 has 11 residues. The germline CDR1 and CDR2 sequences are ENHRY and SYGVKD. CDR3 nucleotides: TGTGCCATCAGTGAGGGGGGTGAGCAGTTCTTC. Its translation: CAISEGGEQFF.